What follows are 26 T cell receptor beta chains derived from one specimen sequenced in a study of blood T cell repertoires in COVID-19. Sequenced by immunoSEQ multiplex PCR; TCRdb stores in-frame clones only, minus some. Counted here are 200,000 or so clones, approximately 81% occurring once; the ten biggest clones make up over 15%. The material sequenced was peripheral blood. These TCRs come from a person aged 65-85 years with COVID-19, enrolled during active disease.

V is TRBV10-3 and J is TRBJ1-2; the match to TRBD1 covers 8 bases. The germline CDR1 and CDR2 sequences are ENHRY and SYGVKD. This CDR3 is 14 amino acids long. Germline trimming cut 6 bases from V and 6 bases from J; bases unmatched to any gene: 9. CDR3 sequence reads: CAISADRGDNGYTF. DNA for the CDR3: TGTGCCATCAGCGCCGACAGGGGAGATAATGGCTACACCTTC.

The genes are TRBV19 and TRBJ1-3; D gene unclear. CDR3 length: 13 amino acids. Germline values: CDR1 LNHDA, CDR2 SQIVND (reference sequence). V dropped 5 bases and J dropped 2 bases, with 7 bases sitting between them. The CDR3 region has the DNA TGTGCCAGTAGTCGATACACTGGAAACACCATATATTTT. It yields the protein CASSRYTGNTIYF.

The chain is built from TRBV4-2 and TRBJ2-7, with D tentatively TRBD2 (5 bases). The germline V gene encodes CDR1 LGHNA and CDR2 YNFKEQ. Trimming left V 0 bases short and J 1 base short, with 16 bases between. The CDR3 extends over 17 amino acids. In nucleotides, the CDR3 is TGTGCCAGCAGCCAAGATCTTCGGGCGGGTTTGTCCTACGAGCAGTACTTC. Amino acids: CASSQDLRAGLSYEQYF.

The genes are TRBV6-6 and TRBJ2-2, with 9 bases that match TRBD1. The V gene's germline CDR1 is MNHNY and CDR2 SVGAGI (reference sequence). V trimming: 2 bases; J trimming: 8 bases; junction bases outside the gene matches: 9. This CDR3 region has 16 residues. The CDR3 loop reads CASSYDRGFFFGELFF. Written as DNA, the CDR3 is TGTGCCAGCAGTTACGACAGGGGGTTTTTTTTTGGGGAGCTGTTTTTT.

The V and J genes are TRBV19 and TRBJ1-1; possibly TRBD1 for D (6 bases). This CDR3 spans 13 amino acids. CDR1 LNHDA and CDR2 SQIVND come from the germline V gene (reference sequence). The V end lost 7 bases, the J end lost 10 bases, and 19 bases lay between the germline ends. CDR3 bases: TGTGCCAGTAATGAGAACAGGGAACACAGAGCTTTCTTT. This codes for CASNENREHRAFF.

This sequence joins TRBV18 and TRBJ1-2, with 7 nucleotides matching TRBD1. J gave up 0 bases and V 3 bases, and 7 bases lay outside the gene matches. The CDR3 extends over 16 amino acids. Germline lookup yields CDR1 KGHSH and CDR2 LQKENI. In nucleotides, the CDR3 is TGTGCCAGCTCACCGACCGGGACAGAGGCTAACTATGGCTACACCTTC. This gives the protein CASSPTGTEANYGYTF.

This chain links TRBV3-1 (or the pseudogene TRBV3-2) with TRBJ1-3, with 7 bases identical to TRBD1. Trimming at V came to 1 base and at J to 0 bases, leaving 3 bases not matched to a gene. Per germline, CDR1 LGHDT and CDR2 YNNKEL (reference sequence). This CDR3 spans 16 amino acids. The CDR3 region is CASSQAGGSSGNTIYF. Written as DNA, the CDR3 is TGTGCCAGCAGCCAAGCAGGGGGGAGCTCTGGAAACACCATATATTTT.

About this clone itself: At one end, the junction sequence differs from germline, possibly due to a read error. The chain links TRBV28 to TRBJ2-5, with 9 positions matching TRBD2. Looked up from germline, CDR1 is MDHEN and CDR2 is SYDVKM. CDR3 length: 13 residues. For the CDR3, the DNA is TGTGCCGCCCAGCGGGCTAGCGGGATTGTCTGGAACTTC. Protein sequence: CAAQRASGIVWNF.

This clone has a single count. The CDR3, as DNA: TGTGCCAGCAGCTTGGGGTCCCGGGGAGAGACCCAGTACTTC. As protein: CASSLGSRGETQYF. The chain recombines TRBV5-6 with TRBJ2-5; TRBD2 is a possible D gene (5 bases). The CDR3 length is 14 residues. The V end was cut by 0 bases, the J end by 4 bases, with 10 bases between. CDR1 SGHDT and CDR2 YYEEEE come from the germline V gene.

This chain connects TRBV28 to TRBJ1-3; TRBD1 matches at 8 bases. The CDR3 spans 14 residues. The V and J ends lost 6 bases and 2 bases, in that order; junction bases with no gene match: 3. Germline CDR1 MDHEN, CDR2 SYDVKM. DNA for the CDR3: TGTGCCAGCAGACCGACAGGGGCTGGAAACACCATATATTTT. It translates to CASRPTGAGNTIYF.

The rearrangement joins TRBV7-2 to TRBJ2-7; 7 positions match TRBD2. The germline V gene encodes CDR1 SGHTA and CDR2 FQGNSA. The CDR3 is made up of 14 amino acids. With 5 bases clipped from V and 7 bases from J, the junction kept 11 bases outside the gene matches. CDR3 loop: CASSLRASGGEQYF. The CDR3, as DNA: TGTGCCAGCAGCCTGCGGGCTAGCGGCGGGGAGCAGTACTTC.

The CDR3 sequence is CASRRTEETQYF. CDR3 bases: TGTGCCAGCAGGCGAACCGAAGAGACCCAGTACTTC. The V gene is TRBV12-3 or TRBV12-4, the J gene TRBJ2-5, with D unresolved. Trimming removed 6 bases from V and 3 bases from J, with 8 bases in between. CDR3 size: 12 residues.

The chain carries TRBV20-1 and TRBJ1-2, with D uncertain. Germline CDR1 reads DFQATT; CDR2 reads SNEGSKA (reference sequence). The CDR3 runs to 8 residues. The chain's CDR3 is CGPDRYTF. CDR3 sequence (DNA): TGCGGGCCGGATCGCTACACCTTC.

This clone appeared a single time. The chain is built from TRBV2 and TRBJ2-7, with D maybe TRBD1 (6 bases). The CDR3 length is 14 residues. Germline V lookup: CDR1 SNHLY, CDR2 FYNNEI. The V end was cut by 5 bases, the J end by 3 bases, with 14 bases between. CDR3 sequence reads: CASSQGRSVYEQYF. DNA of the CDR3: TGTGCCAGCAGTCAGGGGCGGTCTGTCTACGAGCAGTACTTC.

This clone was seen a single time. Other DNA sequences in the sample encode the same CDR3. The CDR3 sequence is CASSSLYEQYF. The CDR3 DNA is TGTGCCAGCAGTTCACTCTACGAGCAGTACTTC. The chain has TRBV27 and TRBJ2-7; D unresolved. CDR1 is MNHEY, CDR2 SMNVEV, per germline (reference sequence). The CDR3 is 11 amino acids. The V end was cut by 4 bases, the J end by 3 bases, with 4 bases between.

V gene TRBV5-1 combines with J gene TRBJ1-5; possible D gene TRBD1, 5 bases. The CDR3 runs to 14 residues. V was cut by 4 bases and J by 2 bases, with 10 bases left in between. Germline loops: CDR1 SGHRS, CDR2 YFSETQ. The CDR3 DNA follows: TGCGCCAGCAGCCCCACGGGGGGCAATCAGCCCCAGCATTTT. Translated, it gives CASSPTGGNQPQHF.

The chain carries TRBV7-2 and TRBJ1-6, with no clear D. From germline, CDR1 is SGHTA and CDR2 FQGNSA. The CDR3 is 13 residues long. The V and J ends lost 8 bases and 9 bases respectively, with 14 bases between them. The CDR3: CASLSNLGSPLHF. CDR3 in DNA: TGTGCCAGCTTATCGAACCTAGGTTCACCCCTCCACTTT.

The CDR3 bases are TGCAGCGTTGGGGCAAGGGCAGGAGGTGACGAGCAGTACTTC. Translated: CSVGARAGGDEQYF. The chain couples TRBV29-1 to TRBJ2-7; D may be TRBD2 (5 bases). The CDR3 length is 14 residues. Germline V gene data show CDR1 as SQVTM and CDR2 as ANQGSEA. The V end lost 4 bases, the J end lost 5 bases, and 18 bases lay between the germline ends.

This clone was counted a few times. Here the CDR3 DNA reads TGTGCCAGCAGCTCCGAGATTAGTGAGCTGTACTTCCCGCCCCAGCATTTT. Translated: CASSSEISELYFPPQHF. The chain recombines TRBV7-7 with TRBJ1-5; D unresolved. Germline CDR1 and CDR2: SSHAT and FNYEAQ (reference sequence). Trimming pared 4 bases from V and 9 bases from J, leaving 25 bases between. The CDR3 has 17 residues.

The chain couples TRBV14 to TRBJ2-7, with a possible D match to TRBD1 (5 bases). The V gene lost 4 bases and the J gene lost 4 bases, with 14 bases spanning the gap. CDR3 length: 14 amino acids. Per the germline V gene, CDR1 is SGHDN and CDR2 is FVKESK. CDR3 in amino acids: CASSPYQGQYEQYF. As DNA, the CDR3 is TGTGCCAGCAGCCCATACCAAGGACAATACGAGCAGTACTTC. Full variable domain (missing parts from reference TRBV14 and TRBJ2-7): EAGVTQFPSHSVIEKGQTVTLRCDPISGHDNLYWYRRVMGKEIKFLLHFVKESKQDESGMPNNRFLAERTGGTYSTLKVQPAELEDSGVYFCASSPYQGQYEQYFGPGTRLTVT.

The chain employs TRBV9 and TRBJ1-3, with 7 bases lining up with TRBD1. The germline gives CDR1 SGDLS, CDR2 YYNGEE. This CDR3 has 14 amino acids. The trim removed 2 bases at V and 2 bases at J, leaving 1 base unmatched. The CDR3 is CASSVDRAGNTIYF. The CDR3 DNA reads TGTGCCAGCAGCGTCGACAGGGCTGGAAACACCATATATTTT. Full variable domain (missing parts from reference TRBV9 and TRBJ1-3): DSGVTQTPKHLITATGQRVTLRCSPRSGDLSVYWYQQSLDQGLQFLIQYYNGEERAKGNILERFSAQQFPDLHSELNLSSLELGDSALYFCASSVDRAGNTIYFGEGSWLTVV.

The chain employs TRBV25-1 and TRBJ1-4; 10 bases match TRBD1. Per the germline V gene, CDR1 is MGHDK and CDR2 is SYGVNS. The CDR3 extends over 16 amino acids. The V and J ends lost 4 bases and 6 bases, in that order; junction bases with no gene match: 8. This chain's CDR3 is CASSAPPGTGDEKLFF. CDR3 DNA sequence: TGTGCCAGCAGTGCCCCGCCCGGGACAGGGGATGAAAAACTGTTTTTT.

The genes are TRBV7-7 and TRBJ2-4, with a possible D match to TRBD2 (7 bases). Germline CDR1 SSHAT, CDR2 FNYEAQ (reference sequence). The ends were cut back, 0 bases at V and 1 base at J, with 16 bases in the middle. CDR3 length: 18 residues. CDR3 region: CASSLARGGRVAKNIQYF. The CDR3 bases are TGTGCCAGCAGCTTAGCGCGAGGGGGGAGGGTTGCCAAAAACATTCAGTACTTC.

This sequence joins TRBV3-1 (or the pseudogene TRBV3-2) and TRBJ1-4, with D possibly matching TRBD1 (6 bases). Trimming stripped 5 bases from V and 3 bases from J, with 13 bases between. CDR1 and CDR2 from the germline V gene are LGHDT and YNNKEL (reference sequence). The CDR3 has 15 amino acids. As DNA, the CDR3 is TGTGCCAGCAGCGTCCCCTGGGGGCCTAATGAAAAACTGTTTTTT. Translation gives CASSVPWGPNEKLFF.

The chain employs TRBV23-1 and TRBJ1-3; D is unresolved. TRBV23-1 is an ORF for which the function is uncertain. Trimming removed 4 bases from V and 4 bases from J, with 20 bases in between. The CDR3 is made up of 17 amino acids. CDR3 residues: CASSLSTHLCPGNTIYF. For the CDR3, the DNA is TGCGCCAGCAGTCTCTCCACTCACCTCTGCCCCGGAAACACCATATATTTT.

The J gene is TRBJ1-6, the V gene TRBV2; TRBD1 agrees at 7 bases. In germline, CDR1 is SNHLY, CDR2 FYNNEI. The CDR3 runs to 13 residues. The trim removed 9 bases at V and 7 bases at J, leaving 6 bases unmatched. The chain's CDR3 is CASLTGPNSPLHF. CDR3 nucleotides: TGTGCCAGTCTGACAGGGCCAAATTCACCCCTCCACTTT.